The 5 T cell receptor beta chains listed next were all sequenced from one sample in a study of cytotoxic CD8 clonotypes in ibrutinib-treated CLL. The table came from immunoSEQ multiplex PCR; TCRdb's copy has only in-frame clones and leaves some out. The sample holds about 14,000 clones, more than 60% seen once. This material consisted of PBMCs, taken before ibrutinib treatment. Receptors were obtained from a human donor with chronic lymphocytic leukemia.

The chain has TRBV15 and TRBJ2-5, with D uncertain. The V end was cut by 9 bases, the J end by 2 bases, with 16 bases between. The CDR3 length is 14 residues. Germline lookup yields CDR1 LNHNV and CDR2 YYDKDF (reference sequence). CDR3 loop: CATHLSGRQETQYF. CDR3 nucleotides: TGTGCCACGCACCTGTCGGGCAGACAAGAGACCCAGTACTTC.

DNA for the CDR3: TGCGCCAGCAGCTTGCAGGGGAGGTATACTGAAGCTTTCTTT. Translating gives CASSLQGRYTEAFF. The J gene is TRBJ1-1, the V gene TRBV5-1, with a weak D call TRBD1 (6 bases). CDR3 size: 14 residues. Between the trimmed V and J ends, which lost 1 base and 5 bases, there was a span of 12 bases. CDR1 is SGHRS and CDR2 is YFSETQ in the germline V gene.

This chain joins TRBV27 and TRBJ2-1; TRBD2 is a possible D gene (6 bases). This CDR3 contains 15 residues. Germline assignment: CDR1 MNHEY and CDR2 SMNVEV (reference sequence). The germline V and J ends were trimmed by 0 bases and 5 bases, with 11 bases remaining between them. CDR3 sequence: CASSLSWDLNNEQFF. The CDR3 DNA reads TGTGCCAGCAGTTTATCTTGGGACTTAAACAATGAGCAGTTCTTC.

The gene calls are TRBV11-1 and TRBJ2-1; 9 bases map to TRBD2. This CDR3 is 15 amino acids long. The V and J ends lost 5 bases and 5 bases, in that order; junction bases with no gene match: 7. CDR1 and CDR2 from the germline V gene are SGHAT and FQDESV (reference sequence). Here the CDR3 reads CASSPLAGPDNEQFF. DNA of the CDR3: TGTGCCAGCAGCCCACTAGCGGGCCCGGACAATGAGCAGTTCTTC.

This clone was seen just once. This chain joins TRBV5-1 and TRBJ2-1; tentatively, D is TRBD2 (5 bases). Trimming removed 1 base from V and 10 bases from J, with 6 bases in between. The CDR3 totals 11 residues. The germline gives CDR1 SGHRS, CDR2 YFSETQ. This chain's CDR3 is CASSLLAEQFF. The CDR3 bases are TGCGCCAGCAGCTTGTTAGCGGAGCAGTTCTTC.